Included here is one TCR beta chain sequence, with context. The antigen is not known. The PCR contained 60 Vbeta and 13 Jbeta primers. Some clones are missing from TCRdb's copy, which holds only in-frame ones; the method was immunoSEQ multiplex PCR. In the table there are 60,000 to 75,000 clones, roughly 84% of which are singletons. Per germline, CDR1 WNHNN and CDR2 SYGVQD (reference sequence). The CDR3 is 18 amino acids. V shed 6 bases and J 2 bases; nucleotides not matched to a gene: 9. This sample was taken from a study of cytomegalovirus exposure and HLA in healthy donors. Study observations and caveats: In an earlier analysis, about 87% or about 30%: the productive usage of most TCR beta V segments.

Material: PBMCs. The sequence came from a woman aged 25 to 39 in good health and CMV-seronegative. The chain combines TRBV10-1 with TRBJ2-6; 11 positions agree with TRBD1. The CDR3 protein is CASSPGGTGGTGANVLTF. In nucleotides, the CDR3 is TGCGCCAGCAGCCCCGGAGGGACAGGGGGTACTGGGGCCAACGTCCTGACTTTC.